Included here is one TCR beta chain sequence, with context. Its antigen is still unknown. No base quality information exists; no much larger clone differs at one position. Using the deep immunoSEQ assay, multiplex PCR amplified TCR CDR3 regions from genomic DNA. For each cell subset, the extracted genomic DNA was distributed evenly across all wells of several immunoSEQ 96-well plates, and each plate served as one replicate. Each replicate PCR for sorted subsets received around 0.2 ug genomic DNA, equal to about 30,000 T cell genomes. Purified libraries were quantified with a Qubit 3.0 fluorometer, sized on a Bioanalyzer 2100, and re-quantified with the KAPA Library Quantification kit. A separate single-read 150-cycle Illumina NextSeq 550 flow cell was used to sequence each immunoSEQ 96-well plate. Processing in the source paper ran as follows. Because only junctional sequences without quality scores were contained in the immunoSEQ output, filtering matching that applied to full-length reads could not be performed. To assign V/J genes and CDR3, sequences were annotated using PyIR, a Python wrapper for IgBLAST v1.9, with IMGT germline references. Reads were removed for weak V/J assignments (E-value above 1e-6), missing CDR3, stop codons, out-of-frame junctions, or ambiguous translated residues. V3J clonotypes were defined by identical inferred V gene, J gene, and CDR3 amino acid sequence. To compute the percentage overlap between repertoires, the number of shared unique clonotypes was divided by the size of the smaller repertoire. Three approaches were used to assess repertoire richness: RTK rarefaction, the Chao1 estimator, and Recon v2.1 estimates of unobserved clonotypes. Generation probabilities for all TCRbeta clonotypes obtained by the gDNA method from four donors were computed using OLGA. TCRdb took this table from immuneACCESS and kept in-frame rearrangements with V and J called. Such tables lack part of the clones; where checked against another copy, unresolved V genes explain under half of the gap, and the rest is unexplained. V and J calls and clone size are copied from that table; D and trimming were computed from the DNA. Counted in this sample were roughly 550,000 clones; 95% to 96% of them appeared once. The ten largest clones capture 0.1% to 0.11% of the sample.

CDR1 is given as MDHEN and CDR2 as SYDVKM, both from the germline V gene. The CDR3 numbers 14 residues from cysteine through phenylalanine. Of the read, only the CDR3 DNA is kept; its 42 bases are in frame from base 1. At the junction V is shortened by 6 bases and J by 5 bases, with 13 bases in between. The sample originates from a study of shared clonotypes between healthy human individuals (dated by TCRdb to 2019 to 2021). Study-level background: Three men and a couple of women, aged 18 to 49 years, made up the cohort. For each donor, three plates each were used for CD4 naive and CD4 memory, two plates were used for CD8 naive, and one plate was used for CD8 memory. Blood TCR repertoires of roughly 5 healthy adults were deeply sequenced to estimate repertoire size and the extent of clonotype sharing between individuals. To increase sequencing depth and limit assay-specific biases, different laboratories used diverse techniques to prepare libraries and sequence TCR repertoires. Each donor's leukapheresis produced roughly between about 0.9 and 9.5 billion PBMCs. The study at large found these results: Larger estimated clonotype richness was generally found for naive subsets than for memory subsets. Pairwise subsampling led to the expectation that sequencing depth would affect the degree of clonotype sharing among donors. Only blood was sampled, and tissue TCR repertoires likely differ from those in blood. Sharing across several donors was observed for around 5% of naive CD4, 3.5% of naive CD8, 2% to 2.5% of memory CD4, and around 0.4% of memory CD8 clonotypes. Higher generation probabilities were observed for clonotypes shared by all four sorted-subset donors than for non-shared clonotypes. Because the study included a small number of donors, the genetic and exposure-history diversity represented was limited. Rarefaction of sorted-subset datasets indicated incomplete sequencing despite the large sequencing depth.

CD8 naive samples consisted of CD45RO-negative cells that were positively selected for CCR7, yielding a CD45RA+CCR7+ population without TemRA cells. Healthy HIV-negative adults with no recently reported acute infections or vaccinations were included as donors. Only Caucasian adults living in Nashville, Tennessee, USA were represented among the donors. After blood collection by leukapheresis, PBMCs were isolated using Ficoll-Histopaque density gradient centrifugation and then cryopreserved in the vapor phase of liquid nitrogen. Analytical flow cytometry was used to check the purity and quantity of each magnetically sorted T cell population. From each sorted fraction, genomic DNA was isolated and quantified by UV absorbance on a Nanodrop 2000c.

Sequenced: naive CD8+ T cells sorted from blood. In the paper's terms, the cell subset or site label means: CD45RA+CCR7+. This TCR was recovered from a woman aged 25 to 45 in good health. Recombination joined TRBV28 with TRBJ2-2; TRBD1 is a weak D gene call, 6 bases matching. CDR3 sequence: CASSLGHSTGELFF. The bases read TGTGCCAGCAGCTTGGGACACTCTACCGGGGAGCTGTTTTTT.